The 30 T cell receptor beta chains reported below all come from one sample, sequenced in a study of identical twins. TCRdb used MiXCR to reprocess the 5' RACE reads, holding one entry per CDR3 protein. The sample consists of some 300,000 distinct CDR3 sequences, 9% to 15% of them appearing once. The same sample was also used in a study of yellow fever vaccine responses in identical twins.

What was sequenced was CD8+ T cells sorted from blood. These receptors originate from a young woman in good health.

The sample holds a few counts of this clonotype. This chain joins TRBV2 and TRBJ2-7; 8 positions agree with TRBD1. The CDR3 has 11 residues. With 11 bases clipped from V and 3 bases from J, the junction kept 3 bases outside the gene matches. From germline, CDR1 is SNHLY and CDR2 FYNNEI. CDR3 loop: CAPGQGYEQYV. Written as DNA, the CDR3 is TGTGCCCCCGGACAGGGCTACGAGCAGTACGTC.

This clonotype appeared a few times. The J gene is TRBJ2-5, the V gene TRBV2; TRBD1 matches at 9 bases. Looked up from germline, CDR1 is SNHLY and CDR2 is FYNNEI. The CDR3 runs to 15 residues. The V and J ends lost 5 bases and 5 bases, in that order; junction bases with no gene match: 9. The CDR3 DNA follows: TGTGCCAGCAGTACCTCACAGGGGGCAGGGGAGACCCAGTACTTC. This gives the protein CASSTSQGAGETQYF.

The chain employs TRBV25-1 and TRBJ1-1; TRBD1 aligns across 7 bases. V gave up 3 bases and J gave up 5 bases; unmatched junction bases: 3. CDR1 is MGHDK, CDR2 SYGVNS, per germline. This CDR3 comprises 13 residues. The CDR3 loop reads CASSETGWTEAFF. Here the CDR3 DNA reads TGTGCCAGCAGTGAGACAGGGTGGACTGAAGCTTTCTTT.

The chain uses TRBV12-3 or TRBV12-4 and TRBJ2-7; maybe TRBD1 (6 bases). V was cut by 3 bases and J by 7 bases, with 7 bases left in between. This CDR3 comprises 11 residues. The CDR3: CASSFRGEQYF. The CDR3 nucleotides are TGTGCCAGCAGTTTCAGGGGTGAGCAGTACTTC.

The chain carries TRBV5-1 and TRBJ1-1; no clear D. The ends were cut back, 0 bases at V and 4 bases at J, with 13 bases in the middle. The CDR3 is 15 amino acids. CDR1 is SGHRS, CDR2 YFSETQ, per germline. The CDR3 sequence: CASSLGSGGSTEAFF. In DNA form, the CDR3 reads TGCGCCAGCAGCTTGGGGTCGGGAGGCAGCACTGAAGCTTTCTTT.

V usage is TRBV10-3 and J usage is TRBJ1-1, with D possibly TRBD1 on 6 matching bases. This CDR3 comprises 12 residues. Trimming shortened V by 10 bases and J by 1 base, and 10 bases separated the two germline ends. Per germline, CDR1 ENHRY and CDR2 SYGVKD. CDR3 coding DNA: TGTGCCACCACACAGGGGAACACTGAAGCTTTCTTT. Its protein product is CATTQGNTEAFF.

This clonotype was found a few times. The chain carries TRBV7-9 and TRBJ1-1; possible D gene TRBD1, 6 bases. The CDR3 loop spans 13 amino acids. V lost 5 bases, J lost 5 bases, and 12 bases lay in between. Germline V gene data show CDR1 as SEHNR and CDR2 as FQNEAQ (reference sequence). CDR3 in DNA: TGTGCCAGCAGCCCGGACAGTTTGACTGAAGCTTTCTTT. Amino acids: CASSPDSLTEAFF.

The sample holds many counts of this clonotype. The chain employs TRBV6-5 and TRBJ2-7; D uncertain. The CDR3 totals 13 residues. Trimming pared 2 bases from V and 5 bases from J, leaving 10 bases between. Germline CDR1 is MNHEY and CDR2 is SVGAGI. The CDR3 DNA is TGTGCCAGCAGTTACGGCGGAGCTAACGAGCAGTACTTC. Amino acid sequence: CASSYGGANEQYF.

This clonotype showed up just a few times. The rearrangement joins TRBV3-1 to TRBJ2-1; D call uncertain. The CDR3 consists of 17 residues. CDR1 and CDR2 from the germline V gene are LGHDT and YNNKEL (reference sequence). Trimming took off 0 bases at V and 0 bases at J, with 12 bases between the two ends. Written as DNA, the CDR3 is TGTGCCAGCAGCCAAGATCTCTTAGCAAGCTCCTACAATGAGCAGTTCTTC. Translation gives CASSQDLLASSYNEQFF.

The chain uses TRBV20-1 and TRBJ1-5; tentatively, D is TRBD1 (6 bases). Germline CDR1 DFQATT, CDR2 SNEGSKA (reference sequence). The V end was cut by 0 bases, the J end by 1 base, with 13 bases between. This CDR3 comprises 16 residues. The CDR3 region is CSARDGGGVSNQPQHF. The CDR3 bases are TGCAGTGCTAGAGATGGAGGGGGGGTGAGCAATCAGCCCCAGCATTTT.

This clonotype was counted at least ten times. The V and J genes are TRBV10-2 and TRBJ2-3; no reliable D call. The germline V gene encodes CDR1 WSHSY and CDR2 SAAADI. V was pared by 4 bases and J by 2 bases, with 16 bases between. CDR3 length equals 16 residues. Here the CDR3 reads CASSVGSLRHTDTQYF. In nucleotides, the CDR3 is TGCGCCAGCAGTGTAGGGTCCCTAAGACACACAGATACGCAGTATTTT.

This chain connects TRBV12-5 to TRBJ1-1; D ambiguous. Germline CDR1 LGHNT, CDR2 FRNRAP. V lost 7 bases to trimming and J lost 5 bases, with 14 bases between them. The CDR3 sequence is 13 residues long. CDR3 loop: CASASFGVTEAFF. CDR3 DNA sequence: TGTGCTAGTGCCTCCTTCGGGGTGACTGAAGCTTTCTTT.

The chain joins TRBV20-1 to TRBJ2-2; 11 nucleotides agree with TRBD2. CDR1 and CDR2 from the germline V gene are DFQATT and SNEGSKA (reference sequence). With V trimmed by 6 bases and J by 4 bases, 7 bases remained unmatched. The CDR3 has 15 amino acids. The CDR3 DNA reads as TGCAGTGCCACTAGCGGGAGCCTCGGCACCGGGGAGCTGTTTTTT. Protein sequence: CSATSGSLGTGELFF.

A few counts support this clonotype. V gene TRBV27 combines with J gene TRBJ2-1; 7 positions match TRBD1. Germline CDR1 is MNHEY and CDR2 is SMNVEV (reference sequence). This CDR3 contains 16 residues. Trimming took 5 bases from V and 2 from J; bases not matched to a gene: 9. The CDR3 bases are TGTGCCAGCAGTCCTAATTCTAGGGGGCCCTACAATGAGCAGTTCTTC. This codes for CASSPNSRGPYNEQFF.

The gene calls are TRBV24-1 and TRBJ2-3; a possible D gene is TRBD1 (5 bases). In germline, CDR1 is KGHDR, CDR2 SFDVKD. The CDR3 loop spans 13 amino acids. Trimming removed 5 bases from V and 6 bases from J, with 11 bases in between. This chain's CDR3 is CATSGQPRDTQYF. The CDR3 DNA reads TGTGCCACCAGTGGACAGCCGCGGGATACGCAGTATTTT.

This clonotype has more than one count but fewer than ten. The chain uses TRBV4-1 and TRBJ1-3; 9 nucleotides match TRBD1. This CDR3 has 15 residues. V was pared by 8 bases and J by 6 bases, with 11 bases of the junction left unmatched. CDR1 is MGHRA, CDR2 YSYEKL, per germline. DNA of the CDR3: TGCGCCAGCGTTTCTGCCGGGACAGGGATAAACACCATATATTTT. This encodes CASVSAGTGINTIYF.

This sequence joins TRBV12-3 or TRBV12-4 and TRBJ1-5; perhaps TRBD1 as D (5 bases). With 7 bases removed from V and 0 bases from J, the gap between germline ends came to 10 bases. The CDR3 is 14 amino acids. The DNA for the CDR3 is TGTGCCAGCACTTGGGACGTTAGCAATCAGCCCCAGCATTTT. Translating it yields CASTWDVSNQPQHF.

This clonotype was detected many times. The rearrangement uses TRBV2 and TRBJ2-1; D is perhaps TRBD2 (6 bases). Germline V CDR1 and CDR2: SNHLY, FYNNEI. The CDR3 has 15 residues. The ends were cut back, 0 bases at V and 4 bases at J, with 10 bases in the middle. Here the CDR3 reads CASSEAATRYNEQFF. CDR3 sequence (DNA): TGTGCCAGCAGTGAAGCAGCGACTAGGTACAATGAGCAGTTCTTC.

The chain uses TRBV27 and TRBJ1-6, with a tentative D call TRBD1 (6 bases). V gave up 8 bases and J gave up 7 bases, with 12 bases separating them. CDR1 is MNHEY and CDR2 is SMNVEV in the germline V gene (reference sequence). The CDR3 is 13 amino acids. CDR3 amino acids: CASGQGPNSPLHF. CDR3 DNA: TGTGCCAGCGGGCAGGGGCCAAATTCACCCCTCCACTTT.

Only a few counts were recorded for this clonotype. V gene TRBV7-9 combines with J gene TRBJ2-5; possibly TRBD2 for D (7 bases). V lost 5 bases, J lost 4 bases, and 17 bases lay in between. CDR1 SEHNR and CDR2 FQNEAQ come from the germline V gene (reference sequence). The CDR3 sequence is 15 residues long. The chain's CDR3 is CASSPLRGGGETQYF. The CDR3 region has the DNA TGTGCCAGCAGCCCCCTAAGGGGAGGGGGAGAGACCCAGTACTTC.

CDR3 residues: CASSQGAAGARNNEQFF. As DNA, the CDR3 is TGCGCCAGCAGCCAAGGGGCGGCGGGGGCGCGGAACAATGAGCAGTTCTTC. The chain joins TRBV4-1 to TRBJ2-1, with a weak D call TRBD2 (7 bases). The CDR3 spans 17 residues. Deletions cut 1 base from V and 5 bases from J, with 18 bases between. Per germline, CDR1 MGHRA and CDR2 YSYEKL.

The V and J genes are TRBV29-1 and TRBJ2-7; 12 bases align to TRBD2. After removal of 6 bases from V and 3 bases from J, the junction contained 9 bases not matched to a gene. CDR3 length: 15 residues. In germline, CDR1 is SQVTM, CDR2 ANQGSEA. The CDR3 nucleotides read TGCAGCGTCCAACTAGCGGGAGGCCCCTACTACGAGCAGTACTTC. Protein: CSVQLAGGPYYEQYF.

This rearrangement joins TRBV7-7 to TRBJ1-2, with D possibly matching TRBD1 (6 bases). The V end lost 2 bases, the J end lost 0 bases, and 16 bases lay between the germline ends. CDR1 is SSHAT and CDR2 is FNYEAQ in the germline V gene (reference sequence). The CDR3 runs 17 residues. The CDR3 loop is CASSLKFGGAANYGYTF. The CDR3 DNA reads as TGTGCCAGCAGCTTAAAGTTTGGGGGGGCTGCTAACTATGGCTACACCTTC.

This clonotype was counted between two and nine times. The chain recombines TRBV11-3 with TRBJ2-3; D unclear. CDR3 length: 14 residues. Germline V gives CDR1 SGHNT, CDR2 YENEEA. V was trimmed by 5 bases and J by 6 bases, leaving 15 bases between them. The CDR3 DNA follows: TGTGCCAGCAGCCCTCCAGTAAGCTCTGATACGCAGTATTTT. It specifies CASSPPVSSDTQYF.

This clonotype was recorded a few times. The chain links TRBV2 to TRBJ2-3; 8 nucleotides match TRBD1. The germline gives CDR1 SNHLY, CDR2 FYNNEI. The trim removed 6 bases at V and 3 bases at J, leaving 14 bases unmatched. The length of the CDR3 is 17 residues. This CDR3 is CASRAMKTGVATDTQYF. CDR3 nucleotides: TGTGCCAGCAGAGCTATGAAGACAGGGGTTGCGACAGATACGCAGTATTTT.

The sample holds a few counts of this clonotype. The V and J genes are TRBV10-2 and TRBJ1-1; 9 positions match TRBD1. V lost 8 bases and J lost 3; bases outside the gene matches: 10. This CDR3 spans 15 amino acids. Germline CDR1 and CDR2: WSHSY and SAAADI. The CDR3 reads CASQHEGTGHTEAFF. CDR3 bases: TGCGCCAGCCAACACGAGGGGACAGGGCACACTGAAGCTTTCTTT.

This clonotype has only a few counts. The chain joins TRBV28 to TRBJ1-2, with TRBD1 matching over 7 bases. The junction had 12 bases not matched to a gene; V was cut back by 4 bases and J by 4 bases. This CDR3 region has 16 residues. Germline assignment: CDR1 MDHEN and CDR2 SYDVKM. The CDR3 DNA reads as TGTGCCAGCAGTTCCCCAGGGGGGTATGATATCTATGGCTACACCTTC. It translates to CASSSPGGYDIYGYTF.

The rearrangement joins TRBV27 to TRBJ1-5; 7 bases map to TRBD1. J was trimmed by 0 bases and V by 5 bases; bases with no gene match: 10. Per the germline V gene, CDR1 is MNHEY and CDR2 is SMNVEV (reference sequence). The CDR3 sequence is 17 residues long. CDR3 sequence reads: CASSLVTGLNSNQPQHF. CDR3 nucleotides: TGTGCCAGCAGTCTAGTGACAGGGCTCAATAGCAATCAGCCCCAGCATTTT.

DNA of the CDR3: TGCAGCGCTAATGGGGGGGCTAGTGACAATGAGCAGTTCTTC. Amino acids: CSANGGASDNEQFF. The chain recombines TRBV29-1 with TRBJ2-1, with D perhaps TRBD2 (7 bases). The ends were cut back, 7 bases at V and 5 bases at J, with 18 bases in the middle. CDR1 is SQVTM, CDR2 ANQGSEA, per germline. The CDR3 extends over 14 amino acids.

The chain combines TRBV10-2 with TRBJ2-5, with a possible D match to TRBD2 (6 bases). This CDR3 comprises 16 residues. Germline V gene lookup returns CDR1 WSHSY and CDR2 SAAADI. Trimming removed 3 bases at V and 1 base at J, with 15 bases between. The CDR3 bases are TGCGCCAGCAGTGATTTAGCGGAAGACCCCCAAGAGACCCAGTACTTC. Its translation is CASSDLAEDPQETQYF.